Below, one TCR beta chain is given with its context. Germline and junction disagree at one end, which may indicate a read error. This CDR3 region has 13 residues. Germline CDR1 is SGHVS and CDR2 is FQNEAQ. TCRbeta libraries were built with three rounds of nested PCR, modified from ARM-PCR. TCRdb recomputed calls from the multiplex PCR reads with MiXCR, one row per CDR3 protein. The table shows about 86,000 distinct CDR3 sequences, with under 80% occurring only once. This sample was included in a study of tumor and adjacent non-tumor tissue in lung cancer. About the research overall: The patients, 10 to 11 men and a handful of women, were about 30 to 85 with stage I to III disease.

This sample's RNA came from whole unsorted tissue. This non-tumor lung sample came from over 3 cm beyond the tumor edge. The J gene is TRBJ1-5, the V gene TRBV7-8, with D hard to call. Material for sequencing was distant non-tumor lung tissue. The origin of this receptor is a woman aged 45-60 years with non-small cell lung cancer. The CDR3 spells CASSLPSNEPQHF. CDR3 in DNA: TGTGCCAGCAGCTTACCGAGCAATGAGCCCCAGCATTTT. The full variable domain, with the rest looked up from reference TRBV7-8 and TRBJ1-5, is GAGVSQSPRYKVAKRGQDVALRCDPISGHVSLFWYQQALGQGPEFLTYFQNEAQLDKSGLPSDRFFAERPEGSVSTLKIQRTQQEDSAVYLCASSLPSNEPQHFGDGTRLSIL.